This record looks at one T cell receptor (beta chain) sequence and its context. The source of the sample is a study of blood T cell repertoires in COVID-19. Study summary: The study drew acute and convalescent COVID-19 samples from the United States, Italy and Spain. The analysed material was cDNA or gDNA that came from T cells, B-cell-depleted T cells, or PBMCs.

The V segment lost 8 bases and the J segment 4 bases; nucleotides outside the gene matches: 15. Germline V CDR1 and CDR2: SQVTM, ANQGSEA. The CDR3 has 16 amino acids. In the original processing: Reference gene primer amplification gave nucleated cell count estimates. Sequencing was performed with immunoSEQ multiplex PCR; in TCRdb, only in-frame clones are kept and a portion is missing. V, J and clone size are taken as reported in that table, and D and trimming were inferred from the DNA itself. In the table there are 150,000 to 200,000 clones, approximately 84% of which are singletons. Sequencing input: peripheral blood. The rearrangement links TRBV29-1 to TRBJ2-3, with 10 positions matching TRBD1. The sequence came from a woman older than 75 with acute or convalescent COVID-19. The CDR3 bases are TGCAGCCTAGTTAGAGAAGGGACAGGGGAGGCAGATACGCAGTATTTT. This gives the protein CSLVREGTGEADTQYF.